A single T cell receptor (beta chain) is shown here with its context. Compared with germline, one end of the junction differs, possibly owing to a read error. This same CDR3 is encoded by further DNA sequences in the sample. The data are from a study of cytomegalovirus exposure and HLA in healthy donors. Germline V gene sequence: CDR1 LGHNT, CDR2 FRNRAP. The CDR3 extends over 15 amino acids. The primer mix had 60 Vbeta and 13 Jbeta primers. The protocol was immunoSEQ multiplex PCR, while the TCRdb copy is restricted to in-frame clones and leaves out a portion. The sample gives 200,000 to 250,000 clones, roughly 70% of which show up once; 1.8% is in the top ten.

The clonotype comes from a woman aged 30 to 39 in good health and CMV-seronegative. The rearrangement joins TRBV12-5 to TRBJ1-2; D might be TRBD1 (5 bases). The material sequenced was PBMCs. CDR3 loop: CASGWLQGGAYGYTF. The CDR3 DNA is TGTGCTAGCGGTTGGCTTCAGGGAGGGGCGTATGGCTACACCTTC.